Listed below are T cell receptor beta chains from one sample, sequenced in a study of cytomegalovirus exposure and HLA in healthy donors. Using immunoSEQ multiplex PCR, the repertoire was profiled, and TCRdb retains in-frame clones only, with some absent. The data hold about 130,000 clones, with 80% to 90% observed a single time. Sequenced input: PBMCs. Source of these receptors: a woman younger than 30 in good health and CMV-seropositive. The conserved cysteine and the conserved F or W are not part of the CDR3 here. The D gene is left open where the match is weak.

NA,TRBV5-1,ASGGITDTQY
NA,TRBV4-1,ASSQGQGGGTDTQY
TRBD1,TRBV29-1,SGLRGRGETQY
TRBD2,TRBV9,ASSVGGLAVYNEQF
TRBD2,TRBV7-9,ASSLADLLAGETQY
TRBD1,TRBV6-5,ASRSTGLVSPLH
TRBD1,TRBV9,ASSSGQGNTEAF
NA,TRBV19,ASREGSTNYGYT
TRBD2,TRBV11-2,ASSLVGLGLAQTDTQY
TRBD2,TRBV11-1,ASSLTSGGAPEQF
NA,TRBV4-3,ASSHVIRTDTEAF
NA,TRBV29-1,SARWGVKNIQY
NA,TRBV5-4,ASSLGPTGMSYEQY
TRBD1,TRBV5-4,ASSGRGTEAF
TRBD1,TRBV28,ASRGLATGDGYT
TRBD2,TRBV9,ASSVVAGGDTQY
NA,TRBV16,ASSQDSSGNTIY
NA,TRBV28,ASSFHRFPHEQF
TRBD1,TRBV9,ASSVGQGGLRDTQY
NA,TRBV29-1,SVALREQY
NA,TRBV9,ASSPKGREGTEAF
NA,TRBV6-5,ASSFFPRSNTEAF
TRBD1,TRBV14,ASSPSPGTGNSPLH
NA,TRBV9,ASSVGGVPRATGELF
NA,TRBV27,ASSYSSRGTDTQY
NA,TRBV2,ASRDDFGGLAEAF
NA,TRBV27,ASIRVNTGELF
NA,TRBV19,ASSTVEQY
NA,TRBV27,ASKTYTEAF
TRBD1,TRBV6-5,ASSPGTGAGGELF
NA,TRBV5-5,ASSSEANYGYT
TRBD1,TRBV6-1,ASSEDRGRNTIY
TRBD1,TRBV7-8,ASSLYPGTGTGNTIY
TRBD2,TRBV9,ASSVAGGGPSDTQY
NA,TRBV11-2,ASSPDMGYGYT
TRBD1,TRBV7-2,ASSLDPGGGIYT
NA,TRBV7-2,ASSLGGGVYTEAF
NA,TRBV6-6,ASSYHPTDTVTEAF
TRBD1,TRBV7-8,ASSLDAGGSYNEQF
NA,TRBV4-1,ASRRQGRGETQY
NA,TRBV7-6,ASSHIGDEQY
NA,TRBV29-1,SVEDLRTPMNTEAF
NA,TRBV7-8,ASSLAGSPLH
NA,TRBV28,ASSFFSDTQY
NA,TRBV15,ATSRKGAAF
TRBD1,TRBV7-2,ASSSRDREYNEQF